This paragraph reports one T cell receptor beta chain. Its target is not known. These donors counted as nominally healthy when sampled, but unrecorded immune exposures were likely. The record originates from a study of cytomegalovirus exposure and HLA in healthy donors. Notes on the study in general: Within an earlier analysis, most TCR beta V segments proved productive either about 90% or about 30% of the time.

The study ran its PCR with 60 Vbeta and 13 Jbeta primers. Per the original methods: In a later analysis, of around 83 million unique beta chains, roughly 9.9 million appeared in at least two donors. The protocol was immunoSEQ multiplex PCR, while the TCRdb copy is restricted to in-frame clones and leaves out a portion. V and J calls and clone size are as listed in that table; D and trimming were resolved from the DNA. The sample comprises 150,000 or so clones, 75% to 90% of which are singletons, and approximately 4.1% rests with the top ten. From germline, CDR1 is LGHNA and CDR2 YSLEER. The CDR3 covers 16 residues. Unmatched junction bases numbered 8, after V lost 3 bases and J lost 2 bases.

Sequences were obtained from PBMCs. The clonotype was recovered from a woman in her 50s in good health and CMV-seropositive. This chain links TRBV4-3 with TRBJ2-7; 9 bases are shared with TRBD1. DNA for the CDR3: TGCGCCAGCAGCCAGATCCAGGACAGGGGCCCCTACGAGCAGTACTTC. This translates into CASSQIQDRGPYEQYF.